This T cell receptor (beta chain) derives from a study of vaccination and CD4 T cells after COVID-19. Across the study: Samples taken post-COVID came a median roughly 13 weeks after diagnosis, ranging from 35 to 161. Each of the control cultures got a CEFX pool, an HIV-1 Nef pool, or no peptide. Findings and limits, study-wide: Spike mono-reactive clones accounted for 304 of the 307 vaccine-specific clones found in convalescent patients.

This CDR3 has 17 residues. The Oncomine TCR Beta short-read assay sequenced DNA from cultured CD4+ T cells. Each CDR3 protein gets one entry after TCRdb re-called the PCR reads with MiXCR. Found here are over 15,000 distinct CDR3 sequences, about 52% of them singletons; the top ten hold around 3.5%. On this clonotype: Its specificity is unknown.

Treatment of the sample: roughly 10-day PBMC culture with coronavirus spike peptide pools or control peptides (ViraFEST assay). With 10 ug/ml peptide pools and approximately 10 IU/ml IL-2, PBMCs were cultured at about 2 million per well. The sequence came from a human donor who had recovered from COVID-19. The material sequenced was CD4+ T cells from blood, cultured in vitro, taken before SARS-CoV-2 vaccination. The gene calls are TRBV21-1 and TRBJ1-1; no check of the table's D call, TRBD1, against the DNA was made. TRBV21-1 is described as a pseudogene. CDR3 region: CASSKKWGGAPVNEAFF. CDR3 nucleotide sequence: TGTGCCAGCAGCAAAAAATGGGGGGGCGCTCCAGTCAATGAAGCTTTCTTT.